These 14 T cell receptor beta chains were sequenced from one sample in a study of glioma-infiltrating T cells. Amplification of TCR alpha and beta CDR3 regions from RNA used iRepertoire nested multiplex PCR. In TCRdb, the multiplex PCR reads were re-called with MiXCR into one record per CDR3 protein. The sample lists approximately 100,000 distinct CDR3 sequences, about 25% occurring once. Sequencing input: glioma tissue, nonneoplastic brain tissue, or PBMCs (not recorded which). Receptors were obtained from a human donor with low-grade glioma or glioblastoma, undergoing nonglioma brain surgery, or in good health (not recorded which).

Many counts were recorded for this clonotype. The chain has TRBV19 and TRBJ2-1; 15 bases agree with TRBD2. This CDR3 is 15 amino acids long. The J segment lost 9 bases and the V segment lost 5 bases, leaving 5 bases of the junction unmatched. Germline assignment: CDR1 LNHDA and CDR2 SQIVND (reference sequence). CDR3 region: CASSGTSGRRGEQFF. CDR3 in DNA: TGTGCCAGTAGTGGGACTAGCGGGAGGCGAGGTGAGCAGTTCTTC.

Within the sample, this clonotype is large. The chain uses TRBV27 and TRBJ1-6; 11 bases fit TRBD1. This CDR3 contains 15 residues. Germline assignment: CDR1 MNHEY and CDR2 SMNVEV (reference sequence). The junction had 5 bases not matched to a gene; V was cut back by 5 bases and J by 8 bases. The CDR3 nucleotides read TGTGCCAGCAGTCCCTGGGACAGGGGGGATTCACCCCTCCACTTT. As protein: CASSPWDRGDSPLHF.

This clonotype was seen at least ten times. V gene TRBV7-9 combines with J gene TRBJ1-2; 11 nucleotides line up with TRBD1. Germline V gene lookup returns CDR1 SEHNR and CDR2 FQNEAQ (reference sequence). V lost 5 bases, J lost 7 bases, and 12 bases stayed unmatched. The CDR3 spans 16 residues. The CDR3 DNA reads TGTGCCAGCAGCCAGGCTTCGGGACAGGGGGGCTCTGGCTACACCTTC. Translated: CASSQASGQGGSGYTF.

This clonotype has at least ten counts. CDR3 sequence: CASSISPYEQYF. In DNA form, the CDR3 reads TGTGCCAGTAGTATAAGCCCCTACGAGCAGTACTTC. The chain links TRBV19 to TRBJ2-7; D call uncertain. The V end was cut by 2 bases, the J end by 2 bases, with 4 bases between. Germline assignment: CDR1 LNHDA and CDR2 SQIVND (reference sequence). The CDR3 runs to 12 residues.

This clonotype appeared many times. The CDR3 spells CASSLGSPGQGPYEQYF. The CDR3 DNA follows: TGTGCCAGCAGTTTGGGTAGCCCGGGACAGGGGCCCTACGAGCAGTACTTC. V and J are TRBV27 and TRBJ2-7, with 10 positions matching TRBD1. The ends lost 3 bases at V and 2 bases at J; junction bases unmatched: 10. This CDR3 is built from 17 residues. The germline gives CDR1 MNHEY, CDR2 SMNVEV (reference sequence).

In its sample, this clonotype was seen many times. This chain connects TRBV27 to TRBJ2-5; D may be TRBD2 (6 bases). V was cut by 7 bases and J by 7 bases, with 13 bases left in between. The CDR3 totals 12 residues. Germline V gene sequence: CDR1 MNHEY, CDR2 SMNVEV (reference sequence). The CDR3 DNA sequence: TGTGCCAGCACCTACCTGGGGGGGACCCAGTACTTC. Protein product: CASTYLGGTQYF.

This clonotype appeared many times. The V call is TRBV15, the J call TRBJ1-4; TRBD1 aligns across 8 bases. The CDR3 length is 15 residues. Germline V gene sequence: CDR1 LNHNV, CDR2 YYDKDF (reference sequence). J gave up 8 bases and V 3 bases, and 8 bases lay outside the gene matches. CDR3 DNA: TGTGCCACCAGCAGGACAGGGGTAGGCAGCGAAAAACTGTTTTTT. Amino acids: CATSRTGVGSEKLFF.

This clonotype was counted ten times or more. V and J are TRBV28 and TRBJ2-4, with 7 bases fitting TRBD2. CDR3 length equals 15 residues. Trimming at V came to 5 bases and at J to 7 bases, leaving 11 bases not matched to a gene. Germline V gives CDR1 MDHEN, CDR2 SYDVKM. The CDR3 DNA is TGTGCCAGCAGTCCGGAAGGACTAGGAGGGAACATTCAGTACTTC. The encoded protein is CASSPEGLGGNIQYF.

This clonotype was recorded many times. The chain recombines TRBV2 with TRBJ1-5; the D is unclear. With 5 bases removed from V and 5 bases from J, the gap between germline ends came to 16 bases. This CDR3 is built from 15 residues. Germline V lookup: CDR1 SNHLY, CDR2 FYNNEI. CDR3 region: CASSKLRERDQPQHF. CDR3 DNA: TGTGCCAGCAGTAAGTTGCGGGAGCGGGATCAGCCCCAGCATTTT.

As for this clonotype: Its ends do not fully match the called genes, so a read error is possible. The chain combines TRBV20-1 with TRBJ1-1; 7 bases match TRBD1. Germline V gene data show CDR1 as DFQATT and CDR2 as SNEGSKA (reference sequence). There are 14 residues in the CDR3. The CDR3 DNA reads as TGCAGTGTCGTGACAGGGATCATGAACACTGGAGCTTTCTTT. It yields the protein CSVVTGIMNTGAFF.

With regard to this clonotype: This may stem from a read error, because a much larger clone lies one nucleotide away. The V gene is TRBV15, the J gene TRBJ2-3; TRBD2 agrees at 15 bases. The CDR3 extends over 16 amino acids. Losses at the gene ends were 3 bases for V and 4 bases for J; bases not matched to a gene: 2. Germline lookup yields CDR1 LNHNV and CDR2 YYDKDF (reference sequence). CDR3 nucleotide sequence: TGTGCCACCAGCAGCCGGACTAGCGGGAGGGCAGATACGCAGTATTTT. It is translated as CATSSRTSGRADTQYF.

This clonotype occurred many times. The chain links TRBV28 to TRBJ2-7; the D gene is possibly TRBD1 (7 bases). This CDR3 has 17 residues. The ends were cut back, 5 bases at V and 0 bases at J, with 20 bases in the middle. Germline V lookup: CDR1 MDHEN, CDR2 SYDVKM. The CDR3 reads CASSNRGLASYSYEQYF. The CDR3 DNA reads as TGTGCCAGCAGTAACAGGGGCCTAGCGTCCTACTCCTACGAGCAGTACTTC. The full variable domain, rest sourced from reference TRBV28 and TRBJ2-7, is DVKVTQSSRYLVKRTGEKVFLECVQDMDHENMFWYRQDPGLGLRLIYFSYDVKMKEKGDIPEGYSVSREKKERFSLILESASTNQTSMYLCASSNRGLASYSYEQYFGPGTRLTVT.

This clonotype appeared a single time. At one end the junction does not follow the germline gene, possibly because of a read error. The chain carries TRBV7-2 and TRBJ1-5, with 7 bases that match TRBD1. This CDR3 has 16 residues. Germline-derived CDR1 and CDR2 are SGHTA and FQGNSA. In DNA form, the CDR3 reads TGTGCTAGCATCCCTAGGGGGACAGACTTCAATCAGCCCCAGCATTTT. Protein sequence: CASIPRGTDFNQPQHF.

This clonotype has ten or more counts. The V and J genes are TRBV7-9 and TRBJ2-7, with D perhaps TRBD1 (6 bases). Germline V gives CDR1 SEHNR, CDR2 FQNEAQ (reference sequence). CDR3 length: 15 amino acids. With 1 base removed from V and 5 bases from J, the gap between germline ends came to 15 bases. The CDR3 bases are TGTGCCAGCAGCTTAGTGTCAGGGGTGAAAAACGAGCAGTACTTC. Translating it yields CASSLVSGVKNEQYF. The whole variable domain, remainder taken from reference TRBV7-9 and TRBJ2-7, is DTGVSQNPRHKITKRGQNVTFRCDPISEHNRLYWYRQTLGQGPEFLTYFQNEAQLEKSRLLSDRFSAERPKGSFSTLEIQRTEQGDSAMYLCASSLVSGVKNEQYFGPGTRLTVT.